These 32 T cell receptor beta chains were sequenced from one sample in a study of blood T cell repertoires in COVID-19. Libraries were prepared by immunoSEQ multiplex PCR; TCRdb keeps only in-frame clonotypes and omits some of them. Of 180,000 or so clones in the sample, over 70% were seen once. The sequencing input was PBMCs or T cells enriched from blood (not recorded which). All receptors come from a man aged 50-60 years who had recovered from COVID-19.

This rearrangement joins TRBV6-1 to TRBJ2-1, with D possibly matching TRBD1 (5 bases). The CDR3 runs to 11 residues. V was shortened by 1 base and J by 13 bases, with 8 bases between the two germline ends. CDR1 is MNHNS and CDR2 is SASEGT in the germline V gene. The CDR3 DNA reads as TGTGCCAGCAGTGAAGGAACAGGTCAGTTCTTC. Translating it yields CASSEGTGQFF.

The J gene is TRBJ2-1, the V gene TRBV27; D perhaps matches TRBD2 (5 bases). The germline gives CDR1 MNHEY, CDR2 SMNVEV (reference sequence). V lost 2 bases and J 6 bases, leaving 11 bases between the germline ends. The CDR3 is made up of 14 amino acids. CDR3 residues: CASSLTRILNEQFF. The CDR3 DNA is TGTGCCAGCAGTTTAACTAGGATCCTCAATGAGCAGTTCTTC.

The V call is TRBV5-6, the J call TRBJ1-2; no definite D call. Germline loops: CDR1 SGHDT, CDR2 YYEEEE. CDR3 size: 13 residues. Trimming took 4 bases from V and 1 from J, leaving 8 bases between them. CDR3 DNA sequence: TGTGCCAGCAGCCATACTAATAACTATGGCTACACCTTC. Its protein product is CASSHTNNYGYTF.

The V call is TRBV5-1, the J call TRBJ1-5, with 8 bases aligning to TRBD1. In germline, CDR1 is SGHRS, CDR2 YFSETQ. V shed 2 bases, J shed 4 bases, and the junction held 5 bases outside the gene matches. There are 15 residues in the CDR3. The CDR3, as DNA: TGCGCCAGCAGCTTATCGGACAGGGATAATCAGCCCCAGCATTTT. This codes for CASSLSDRDNQPQHF.

The rearrangement uses TRBV10-3 and TRBJ1-4, with TRBD1 identical over 10 bases. Germline V gene lookup returns CDR1 ENHRY and CDR2 SYGVKD. The CDR3 extends over 17 amino acids. J was trimmed by 6 bases and V by 7 bases; bases with no gene match: 14. The CDR3 DNA sequence: TGTGCCATCAAGCCGGGACAGGGGCAGGAAGAGTATGAAAAACTGTTTTTT. It encodes CAIKPGQGQEEYEKLFF.

The V gene is TRBV9, the J gene TRBJ1-1; D gene uncertain. This CDR3 contains 13 residues. Trimming cost V 3 bases and J 0 bases, with 6 bases left between them. Germline loops: CDR1 SGDLS, CDR2 YYNGEE. The CDR3 loop reads CASSDTVNTEAFF. Here the CDR3 DNA reads TGTGCCAGCAGCGACACAGTGAACACTGAAGCTTTCTTT.

The chain couples TRBV20-1 to TRBJ2-7; no definite D call. The CDR3 totals 13 residues. With 3 bases removed from V and 2 bases from J, the gap between germline ends came to 11 bases. Germline assignment: CDR1 DFQATT and CDR2 SNEGSKA (reference sequence). CDR3 bases: TGCAGTGCTAGTCTGGTTGAGGCCTACGAGCAGTACTTC. Amino acids: CSASLVEAYEQYF.

This chain links TRBV27 with TRBJ1-5; 8 nucleotides line up with TRBD1. The V gene's germline CDR1 is MNHEY and CDR2 SMNVEV (reference sequence). The trim removed 5 bases at V and 5 bases at J, leaving 8 bases unmatched. The length of the CDR3 is 15 residues. The CDR3 here is CASSPGTGGHQPQHF. CDR3 coding DNA: TGTGCCAGCAGTCCCGGGACAGGAGGACATCAGCCCCAGCATTTT.

The V gene is TRBV5-1, the J gene TRBJ2-6; 8 nucleotides align to TRBD1. The ends lost 2 bases at V and 4 bases at J; junction bases unmatched: 8. Germline values: CDR1 SGHRS, CDR2 YFSETQ. CDR3 size: 17 residues. The CDR3 spells CASSLGAGGKGANVLTF. In DNA, the CDR3 is TGCGCCAGCAGCTTAGGCGCAGGGGGCAAAGGGGCCAACGTCCTGACTTTC.

The genes are TRBV5-1 and TRBJ2-7, with 8 positions matching TRBD1. CDR1 and CDR2 from the germline V gene are SGHRS and YFSETQ. This CDR3 contains 15 residues. V was clipped by 0 bases and J by 4 bases; unmatched bases: 6. CDR3 sequence: CASSLVQGAPYEQYF. DNA for the CDR3: TGCGCCAGCAGCTTGGTGCAGGGGGCGCCGTACGAGCAGTACTTC. The full variable domain, in which reference TRBV5-1 and TRBJ2-7 provide the parts outside the CDR3, is KAGVTQTPRYLIKTRGQQVTLSCSPISGHRSVSWYQQTPGQGLQFLFEYFSETQRNKGNFPGRFSGRQFSNSRSEMNVSTLELGDSALYLCASSLVQGAPYEQYFGPGTRLTVT.

The chain uses TRBV27 and TRBJ1-6; the D is unclear. Per the germline V gene, CDR1 is MNHEY and CDR2 is SMNVEV (reference sequence). The CDR3 runs to 15 residues. The ends were cut back, 5 bases at V and 7 bases at J, with 15 bases in the middle. This chain's CDR3 is CASSPSRGGNSPLHF. The CDR3 DNA follows: TGTGCCAGCAGTCCCAGCCGGGGAGGCAATTCACCCCTCCACTTT.

The genes are TRBV5-1 and TRBJ1-4, with TRBD1 matching 10 bases. There are 14 residues in the CDR3. Trimming removed 7 bases from V and 7 bases from J; junction bases left unmatched: 7. The V gene's germline CDR1 is SGHRS and CDR2 YFSETQ. CDR3 nucleotides: TGCGCCAGCCCAGACAGGGGGCGGGCTGAAAAACTGTTTTTT. This sequence encodes CASPDRGRAEKLFF.

This chain links TRBV7-8 with TRBJ2-2, with D possibly being TRBD2 (6 bases). Germline CDR1 is SGHVS and CDR2 is FQNEAQ. V was shortened by 5 bases and J by 6 bases, with 13 bases between the two germline ends. The CDR3 runs 14 residues. This chain's CDR3 is CASSLPAGSGELFF. The CDR3 DNA is TGTGCCAGCAGCCTCCCTGCGGGGTCCGGGGAGCTGTTTTTT.

The J gene is TRBJ2-2, the V gene TRBV30; perhaps TRBD1 as D (6 bases). Germline values: CDR1 GTSNPN, CDR2 SVGIG (reference sequence). V lost 4 bases, J lost 2 bases, and 11 bases lay in between. The CDR3 length is 14 residues. The chain's CDR3 is CAWNSDRNTGELFF. The CDR3 region has the DNA TGTGCCTGGAATTCGGACAGAAACACCGGGGAGCTGTTTTTT.

The gene calls are TRBV29-1 and TRBJ1-4; TRBD1 is a possible D gene (6 bases). CDR3 size: 13 residues. Germline assignment: CDR1 SQVTM and CDR2 ANQGSEA. The V and J ends lost 5 bases and 3 bases respectively, with 10 bases between them. The CDR3 sequence: CSVQTGANEKLFF. CDR3 DNA sequence: TGCAGCGTTCAGACAGGAGCTAATGAAAAACTGTTTTTT. The entire variable domain, with the rest obtained from reference TRBV29-1 and TRBJ1-4, is as follows: SAVISQKPSRDICQRGTSLTIQCQVDSQVTMMFWYRQQPGQSLTLIATANQGSEATYESGFVIDKFPISRPNLTFSTLTVSNMSPEDSSIYLCSVQTGANEKLFFGSGTQLSVL.

The rearrangement joins TRBV14 to TRBJ1-6; a possible D gene is TRBD1 (6 bases). CDR3 size: 14 residues. V was trimmed by 3 bases and J by 7 bases, leaving 10 bases between them. CDR1 and CDR2 (germline): SGHDN, FVKESK. This chain's CDR3 is CASSHSGANSPLHF. DNA for the CDR3: TGTGCCAGCAGCCACTCAGGGGCAAATTCACCCCTCCACTTT.

The chain joins TRBV3-1 (or the pseudogene TRBV3-2) to TRBJ2-7; 7 nucleotides line up with TRBD2. The germline CDR1 and CDR2 sequences are LGHDT and YNNKEL (reference sequence). Losses at the gene ends were 7 bases for V and 1 base for J; bases not matched to a gene: 10. The CDR3 has 15 residues. The CDR3 region has the DNA TGTGCCAGCACTAAGGGATTCGGGGGGTCCTACGAGCAGTACTTC. Its protein is CASTKGFGGSYEQYF.

CDR3 in amino acids: CASSLATGAAFF. Written as DNA, the CDR3 is TGTGCCAGCAGCCTTGCGACAGGGGCAGCTTTCTTT. The rearrangement links TRBV5-6 to TRBJ1-1; 8 bases are a match to TRBD1. Germline CDR1 is SGHDT and CDR2 is YYEEEE. The trim removed 4 bases at V and 10 bases at J, leaving 6 bases unmatched. The CDR3 is 12 amino acids.

V and J are TRBV9 and TRBJ1-2; 11 bases align to TRBD1. Germline CDR1 SGDLS, CDR2 YYNGEE. Germline trimming cut 2 bases from V and 6 bases from J; bases unmatched to any gene: 3. The CDR3 totals 14 residues. The CDR3 loop is CASSVGQGAHGYTF. The CDR3 region has the DNA TGTGCCAGCAGCGTCGGACAGGGGGCGCATGGCTACACCTTC. The full variable domain, rest sourced from reference TRBV9 and TRBJ1-2, is DSGVTQTPKHLITATGQRVTLRCSPRSGDLSVYWYQQSLDQGLQFLIQYYNGEERAKGNILERFSAQQFPDLHSELNLSSLELGDSALYFCASSVGQGAHGYTFGSGTRLTVV.

This clone has more than one count but fewer than ten. The gene calls are TRBV6-5 and TRBJ2-7; 9 positions match TRBD1. The CDR3 loop spans 15 amino acids. CDR1 MNHEY and CDR2 SVGAGI come from the germline V gene. Trimming took 6 bases from V and 2 from J; bases not matched to a gene: 8. The CDR3 sequence: CASRKSGTGPYEQYF. The CDR3 DNA reads as TGTGCCAGCAGAAAATCCGGGACAGGGCCCTACGAGCAGTACTTC.

This CDR3 is CASSDRGLGTGELFF. The CDR3 DNA sequence: TGTGCCAGCAGTGACAGGGGGCTCGGCACCGGGGAGCTGTTTTTT. The chain combines TRBV6-4 with TRBJ2-2; TRBD1 aligns across 7 bases. The V and J ends lost 2 bases and 4 bases, in that order; junction bases with no gene match: 4. The CDR3 spans 15 residues. Germline CDR1 and CDR2: MRHNA and SNTAGT.

The chain employs TRBV5-1 and TRBJ1-2, with D possibly being TRBD1 (6 bases). V gave up 3 bases and J gave up 0 bases, with 12 bases separating them. The germline V gene has CDR1 SGHRS and CDR2 YFSETQ. The CDR3 contains 15 residues. The CDR3 here is CASSSQGTANYGYTF. The DNA of the CDR3 is TGCGCCAGCAGCTCACAGGGTACGGCTAACTATGGCTACACCTTC.

This chain joins TRBV7-3 and TRBJ2-1; TRBD2 might be the D (6 bases). CDR1 SGHTA and CDR2 FQGTGA come from the germline V gene. CDR3 size: 14 residues. V was pared by 3 bases and J by 9 bases, with 15 bases between. For the CDR3, the DNA is TGTGCCAGCAGCTTCGGCGGGGAGCGTGGTGAGCAGTTCTTC. The encoded protein is CASSFGGERGEQFF.

The rearrangement links TRBV9 to TRBJ1-2; D is undetermined. This CDR3 has 14 amino acids. The V end lost 0 bases, the J end lost 1 base, and 7 bases lay between the germline ends. Germline loops: CDR1 SGDLS, CDR2 YYNGEE. The CDR3 protein is CASSVAPDNYGYTF. The CDR3 nucleotides are TGTGCCAGCAGCGTAGCCCCAGATAACTATGGCTACACCTTC. Complete variable domain (other parts from reference TRBV9 and TRBJ1-2): DSGVTQTPKHLITATGQRVTLRCSPRSGDLSVYWYQQSLDQGLQFLIQYYNGEERAKGNILERFSAQQFPDLHSELNLSSLELGDSALYFCASSVAPDNYGYTFGSGTRLTVV.

The chain recombines TRBV19 with TRBJ2-4; D perhaps matches TRBD2 (7 bases). In germline, CDR1 is LNHDA, CDR2 SQIVND (reference sequence). This CDR3 is built from 13 residues. The V and J ends lost 4 bases and 10 bases respectively, with 14 bases between them. CDR3 loop: CASSTGLGGIQYF. The CDR3 nucleotides are TGTGCCAGTAGTACCGGACTAGGGGGGATTCAGTACTTC.

This clone was found once. The rearrangement joins TRBV19 to TRBJ2-1; TRBD2 might be the D (5 bases). With 3 bases removed from V and 2 bases from J, the gap between germline ends came to 11 bases. The CDR3 runs to 15 residues. The germline CDR1 and CDR2 sequences are LNHDA and SQIVND (reference sequence). This CDR3 is CASSMSSVAYNEQFF. CDR3 nucleotides: TGTGCCAGTAGTATGAGTAGCGTAGCCTACAATGAGCAGTTCTTC.

This CDR3 is CASSQDHFRLDSYEQYF. CDR3 coding DNA: TGCGCCAGCAGCCAAGATCACTTTCGGCTAGATTCCTACGAGCAGTACTTC. The chain links TRBV4-1 to TRBJ2-7; D remains unclear. Germline V gene sequence: CDR1 MGHRA, CDR2 YSYEKL. The CDR3 length is 17 residues. Between the trimmed V and J ends, which lost 0 bases and 1 base, there was a span of 16 bases.

The chain employs TRBV5-1 and TRBJ2-7, with 10 bases aligning to TRBD2. Germline values: CDR1 SGHRS, CDR2 YFSETQ. J lost 7 bases, V lost 1 base, and 11 bases had no gene match. The CDR3 runs 16 residues. The CDR3 nucleotides read TGCGCCAGCAGCTTGTCACTAGCGGGGTCCCGGAAGGAGCAGTACTTC. Encoded protein: CASSLSLAGSRKEQYF.

This chain uses TRBV19 with TRBJ1-5; 7 bases line up with TRBD1. Germline V lookup: CDR1 LNHDA, CDR2 SQIVND (reference sequence). The J segment lost 5 bases and the V segment lost 3 bases, leaving 7 bases of the junction unmatched. The CDR3 consists of 15 residues. The CDR3 reads CASSIQGTAHQPQHF. The DNA of the CDR3 is TGTGCCAGTAGTATCCAAGGGACAGCGCATCAGCCCCAGCATTTT. Full variable domain (outside the CDR3, taken from reference TRBV19 and TRBJ1-5): DGGITQSPKYLFRKEGQNVTLSCEQNLNHDAMYWYRQDPGQGLRLIYYSQIVNDFQKGDIAEGYSVSREKKESFPLTVTSAQKNPTAFYLCASSIQGTAHQPQHFGDGTRLSIL.

The V call is TRBV9, the J call TRBJ2-2; D is uncertain. The germline V gene encodes CDR1 SGDLS and CDR2 YYNGEE. The CDR3 runs to 15 residues. V was pared by 0 bases and J by 1 base, with 7 bases between. This CDR3 is CASSVGGGNTGELFF. The CDR3 region has the DNA TGTGCCAGCAGCGTAGGCGGCGGGAACACCGGGGAGCTGTTTTTT. The full variable domain, its missing parts supplied by reference TRBV9 and TRBJ2-2, is DSGVTQTPKHLITATGQRVTLRCSPRSGDLSVYWYQQSLDQGLQFLIQYYNGEERAKGNILERFSAQQFPDLHSELNLSSLELGDSALYFCASSVGGGNTGELFFGEGSRLTVL.

The chain couples TRBV5-1 to TRBJ1-5; TRBD1 matches at 11 bases. The CDR3 length is 14 residues. V shed 2 bases, J shed 7 bases, and the junction held 2 bases outside the gene matches. From germline, CDR1 is SGHRS and CDR2 YFSETQ. CDR3 protein: CASSLGQGAQPQHF. The CDR3 DNA sequence: TGCGCCAGCAGCTTAGGACAGGGGGCCCAGCCCCAGCATTTT.

The rearrangement links TRBV11-2 to TRBJ1-5, with D hard to call. Trimming removed 0 bases from V and 7 bases from J, with 10 bases in between. Germline CDR1 and CDR2: SGHAT and FQNNGV. The CDR3 runs 14 residues. The CDR3 spells CASSLDVVGQPQHF. CDR3 nucleotides: TGTGCCAGCAGCTTAGACGTGGTGGGCCAGCCCCAGCATTTT.